The 26 T cell receptor beta chains below come from one sample, sequenced in a study of blood T cell repertoires in COVID-19 (dated by TCRdb to the early 2020s). The library was generated by the immunoSEQ multiplex PCR assay. This is the immuneACCESS table as TCRdb keeps it, with only in-frame sequences that have V and J called. A part of the clones is gone; compared with another copy, unresolved V genes explain less than half, and the rest is unexplained. In this sample the table shows 90,000 to 120,000 clones, about 89% of which occur a single time. The leading ten clones occupy 4.5% to 6% of the sample. Sequenced sample: peripheral blood. The origin of the receptors is a man in his forties or fifties with active or convalescent COVID-19.

As DNA, the CDR3 is TGTGCCAGCAGCCACGTTAGCGGGAGGGCCAACGGGGAGCTGTTTTTT. It specifies CASSHVSGRANGELFF. The V call is TRBV4-2, the J call TRBJ2-2; 11 positions agree with TRBD2. V gave up 3 bases and J gave up 7 bases; unmatched junction bases: 7. The V gene's germline CDR1 is LGHNA and CDR2 YNFKEQ. CDR3 length: 16 residues.

This sequence joins TRBV5-4 and TRBJ1-1; no reliable D call. Trimming cost V 1 base and J 5 bases, with 12 bases left between them. CDR1 and CDR2 (germline): SGHNT, YYREEE (reference sequence). The CDR3 loop spans 14 amino acids. The CDR3 DNA reads as TGTGCCAGCAGCTTGTATGGGGAGTGGACTGAAGCTTTCTTT. Translating gives CASSLYGEWTEAFF.

V and J are TRBV2 and TRBJ2-5, with a weak D call TRBD1 (6 bases). V lost 5 bases to trimming and J lost 1 base, with 8 bases between them. Germline lookup yields CDR1 SNHLY and CDR2 FYNNEI. The CDR3 runs 13 residues. For the CDR3, the DNA is TGTGCCAGCAGTACAGGGTCCCAAGAGACCCAGTACTTC. Amino acids: CASSTGSQETQYF.

This clone was seen once. The genes are TRBV24-1 and TRBJ1-2, with D unclear. V was cut by 4 bases and J by 4 bases, with 12 bases left in between. This CDR3 spans 14 amino acids. The germline gives CDR1 KGHDR, CDR2 SFDVKD. CDR3 DNA sequence: TGTGCCACCAGTGACCCGCAGGAATCCTATGGCTACACCTTC. Protein: CATSDPQESYGYTF.

The chain joins TRBV11-3 to TRBJ2-3; 10 bases match TRBD2. V trimming: 5 bases; J trimming: 5 bases; junction bases outside the gene matches: 16. The CDR3 is made up of 18 amino acids. Per the germline V gene, CDR1 is SGHNT and CDR2 is YENEEA. In DNA, the CDR3 is TGTGCCAGCAGCCGCCGGGGGGGGCTAGCGGGAGCGGGAGATACGCAGTATTTT. Translated, it gives CASSRRGGLAGAGDTQYF.

The chain's CDR3 is CASRLTDRGPYEQYF. The CDR3 DNA is TGTGCCAGTAGACTCACCGACAGGGGGCCCTACGAGCAGTACTTC. The V gene is TRBV19, the J gene TRBJ2-7; 10 nucleotides agree with TRBD1. The junction had 7 bases not matched to a gene; V was cut back by 6 bases and J by 2 bases. Germline lookup yields CDR1 LNHDA and CDR2 SQIVND (reference sequence). The CDR3 covers 15 residues.

V is TRBV7-2 and J is TRBJ2-1; tentatively, D is TRBD2 (5 bases). V lost 2 bases and J 0 bases, leaving 11 bases between the germline ends. CDR1 is SGHTA and CDR2 is FQGNSA in the germline V gene. The CDR3 extends over 16 amino acids. The DNA for the CDR3 is TGTGCCAGCAGCTTAAGTCTCGGGGACTCCTACAATGAGCAGTTCTTC. Its protein product is CASSLSLGDSYNEQFF.

This rearrangement joins TRBV5-1 to TRBJ2-5; 7 bases are a match to TRBD2. The CDR3 length is 16 residues. Germline loops: CDR1 SGHRS, CDR2 YFSETQ. With 3 bases clipped from V and 1 base from J, the junction kept 9 bases outside the gene matches. The CDR3 DNA is TGCGCCAGCAGCTCCCAGAGCGGGGCCCGCCAAGAGACCCAGTACTTC. Its translation is CASSSQSGARQETQYF.

The count of this clone is one. The V gene is TRBV6-4, the J gene TRBJ1-2, with D tentatively TRBD1 (5 bases). Trimming shortened V by 3 bases and J by 4 bases, and 15 bases separated the two germline ends. Per the germline V gene, CDR1 is MRHNA and CDR2 is SNTAGT. The CDR3 sequence is 15 residues long. Here the CDR3 reads CASSESEFDSYGYTF. For the CDR3, the DNA is TGTGCCAGCAGTGAATCGGAGTTCGACAGCTATGGCTACACCTTC.

This sequence joins TRBV7-3 and TRBJ2-7; 8 nucleotides align to TRBD1. The germline V gene encodes CDR1 SGHTA and CDR2 FQGTGA. The CDR3 runs to 15 residues. V shed 3 bases, J shed 5 bases, and the junction held 9 bases outside the gene matches. DNA for the CDR3: TGTGCCAGCAGCTTGTATTCCAGGGGGCTAGACGAGCAGTACTTC. Its translation is CASSLYSRGLDEQYF. Together with reference TRBV7-3 and TRBJ2-7, the CDR3 gives the full variable domain: GAGVSQTPSNKVTEKGKYVELRCDPISGHTALYWYRQSLGQGPEFLIYFQGTGAADDSGLPNDRFFAVRPEGSVSTLKIQRTERGDSAVYLCASSLYSRGLDEQYFGPGTRLTVT.

The rearrangement uses TRBV18 and TRBJ1-5; D call uncertain. CDR3 length equals 13 residues. V lost 3 bases and J 0 bases, leaving 3 bases between the germline ends. Looked up from germline, CDR1 is KGHSH and CDR2 is LQKENI. The CDR3 reads CASSPNSNQPQHF. CDR3 coding DNA: TGTGCCAGCTCACCTAATAGCAATCAGCCCCAGCATTTT.

This chain joins TRBV30 and TRBJ2-7; tentative D call: TRBD2 (6 bases). This CDR3 is 14 amino acids long. Germline CDR1 and CDR2: GTSNPN and SVGIG (reference sequence). Between the trimmed V and J ends, which lost 0 bases and 3 bases, there was a span of 12 bases. The chain's CDR3 is CAWSVAGSLYEQYF. DNA for the CDR3: TGTGCCTGGAGTGTTGCCGGGAGTCTCTACGAGCAGTACTTC.

This chain uses TRBV19 with TRBJ2-7; D perhaps matches TRBD2 (6 bases). Trimming left V 4 bases short and J 3 bases short, with 16 bases between. The CDR3 is 15 amino acids. Looked up from germline, CDR1 is LNHDA and CDR2 is SQIVND (reference sequence). CDR3 residues: CASSTTSQVGYEQYF. The CDR3 bases are TGTGCCAGTAGTACAACTAGCCAGGTCGGCTACGAGCAGTACTTC.

J is TRBJ2-1 and V is TRBV2; 7 nucleotides line up with TRBD2. Trimming cost V 4 bases and J 7 bases; bases outside gene matches: 7. Germline CDR1 and CDR2: SNHLY and FYNNEI. This CDR3 spans 14 amino acids. The CDR3 DNA reads as TGTGCCAGCAGTGCCGCCCGCGGGAGTAATGAGCAGTTCTTC. It specifies CASSAARGSNEQFF.

The chain has TRBV3-1 (or the pseudogene TRBV3-2) and TRBJ2-1; maybe TRBD1 (5 bases). The CDR3 spans 14 residues. V lost 2 bases and J 8 bases, leaving 13 bases between the germline ends. Germline V CDR1 and CDR2: LGHDT, YNNKEL (reference sequence). The CDR3 region is CASSQFRQGDEQFF. In nucleotides, the CDR3 is TGTGCCAGCAGCCAATTTAGACAAGGGGATGAGCAGTTCTTC.

The rearrangement joins TRBV6-5 to TRBJ1-3; no clear D gene. Trimming cost V 2 bases and J 0 bases, with 11 bases left between them. CDR1 is MNHEY, CDR2 SVGAGI, per germline. The CDR3 runs to 16 residues. In DNA, the CDR3 is TGTGCCAGCAGTTACAGATTGGAGAGCTCTGGAAACACCATATATTTT. Its translation: CASSYRLESSGNTIYF.

The rearrangement links TRBV19 to TRBJ2-2; TRBD1 matches 9 bases. The CDR3 is 14 amino acids. V lost 6 bases and J lost 7; bases outside the gene matches: 6. Germline CDR1 and CDR2: LNHDA and SQIVND (reference sequence). The CDR3 sequence: CASRRDRDIGELFF. The CDR3 DNA reads as TGTGCCAGTAGAAGGGACAGGGACATCGGGGAGCTGTTTTTT. The complete variable domain, with remaining parts taken from reference TRBV19 and TRBJ2-2, reads DGGITQSPKYLFRKEGQNVTLSCEQNLNHDAMYWYRQDPGQGLRLIYYSQIVNDFQKGDIAEGYSVSREKKESFPLTVTSAQKNPTAFYLCASRRDRDIGELFFGEGSRLTVL.

This clone was detected only once. The chain employs TRBV28 and TRBJ1-1, with D tentatively TRBD1 (5 bases). Trimming took 7 bases from V and 5 from J, leaving 17 bases between them. The CDR3 spans 14 residues. The V gene's germline CDR1 is MDHEN and CDR2 SYDVKM. CDR3 bases: TGTGCCAGCACCCTGGGGCAGGGTAGGACTGAAGCTTTCTTT. Protein product: CASTLGQGRTEAFF.

The gene calls are TRBV19 and TRBJ2-1, with TRBD2 identical over 10 bases. The V gene end was trimmed by 3 bases and the J gene end by 4 bases; junction bases not matched to a gene: 12. In germline, CDR1 is LNHDA, CDR2 SQIVND (reference sequence). CDR3 length equals 18 residues. The CDR3 DNA is TGTGCCAGTAGTATCGGTTTTAGGGGACTAGCGATTTACAATGAGCAGTTCTTC. It codes for CASSIGFRGLAIYNEQFF.

The chain joins TRBV3-1 (or the pseudogene TRBV3-2) to TRBJ2-7; D is perhaps TRBD1 (6 bases). The CDR3 contains 16 residues. Per germline, CDR1 LGHDT and CDR2 YNNKEL (reference sequence). Trimming took off 0 bases at V and 6 bases at J, with 18 bases between the two ends. The CDR3: CASSQDFGTSTTEQYF. The DNA of the CDR3 is TGTGCCAGCAGCCAAGACTTCGGGACATCGACAACCGAGCAGTACTTC.

A single count supports this clone. The V and J genes are TRBV11-2 and TRBJ1-2; TRBD1 might be the D (6 bases). The germline V and J ends were trimmed by 5 bases and 4 bases, with 14 bases remaining between them. The CDR3 runs to 14 residues. CDR1 is SGHAT and CDR2 is FQNNGV in the germline V gene. The CDR3 bases are TGTGCCAGCAGCCTAGGGGGGGTCAGCTATGGCTACACCTTC. Translated, it gives CASSLGGVSYGYTF.

The chain couples TRBV5-1 to TRBJ2-1; 11 nucleotides agree with TRBD2. The CDR3 has 15 amino acids. Trimming cost V 1 base and J 3 bases; bases outside gene matches: 0. Germline V gene sequence: CDR1 SGHRS, CDR2 YFSETQ. In nucleotides, the CDR3 is TGCGCCAGCAGCTTGACTAGCGGGAGCTACAATGAGCAGTTCTTC. Translated, it gives CASSLTSGSYNEQFF.

The table lists this clone with a few counts. This rearrangement joins TRBV9 to TRBJ2-7, with a possible D match to TRBD1 (7 bases). The CDR3 is 14 amino acids. Germline-derived CDR1 and CDR2 are SGDLS and YYNGEE. The ends were cut back, 6 bases at V and 3 bases at J, with 16 bases in the middle. CDR3 region: CASTPGAGGYEQYF. The CDR3 DNA reads TGTGCCAGCACCCCGGGGGCAGGGGGCTACGAGCAGTACTTC.

The rearrangement joins TRBV6-5 to TRBJ2-7; D is perhaps TRBD2 (5 bases). Per germline, CDR1 MNHEY and CDR2 SVGAGI. The V end was cut by 4 bases, the J end by 7 bases, with 14 bases between. The CDR3 totals 13 residues. The CDR3 nucleotides read TGTGCCAGCAGTTCACGGCCCCGGGAAGAGCAGTACTTC. Translating gives CASSSRPREEQYF.

This rearrangement joins TRBV19 to TRBJ2-7, with a weak D call TRBD1 (6 bases). The germline V and J ends were trimmed by 5 bases and 6 bases, with 17 bases remaining between them. The CDR3 extends over 14 amino acids. Germline CDR1 reads LNHDA; CDR2 reads SQIVND (reference sequence). CDR3 residues: CASSSIDRSAEQYF. The DNA of the CDR3 is TGTGCCAGTAGTTCCATCGACAGGTCGGCCGAGCAGTACTTC. The complete variable domain, with remaining parts taken from reference TRBV19 and TRBJ2-7, reads DGGITQSPKYLFRKEGQNVTLSCEQNLNHDAMYWYRQDPGQGLRLIYYSQIVNDFQKGDIAEGYSVSREKKESFPLTVTSAQKNPTAFYLCASSSIDRSAEQYFGPGTRLTVT.

This clone has only a few counts. The chain joins TRBV7-2 to TRBJ1-3; the D is unclear. The germline V gene has CDR1 SGHTA and CDR2 FQGNSA. V was trimmed by 3 bases and J by 0 bases, leaving 6 bases between them. CDR3 size: 14 residues. The CDR3 DNA follows: TGTGCCAGCAGCTTCAAGAGCTCTGGAAACACCATATATTTT. Its protein is CASSFKSSGNTIYF.